This T cell receptor beta chain stems from a study of response to subunit inactivated influenza vaccine (dated 2018 in TCRdb). At the level of the whole study: Deep quantitative T cell receptor repertoire profiling was used in the study to track responses to a trivalent subunit inactivated influenza vaccine. Findings and caveats that apply to the study as a whole: The authors suggested that each seasonal influenza vaccination may recruit only a limited number of new T cells.

To note about this clonotype: No cognate antigen has been identified for it. No base quality values were provided; no much bigger clone lies one nucleotide off.

As encoded in the germline V gene, CDR1 is SGHTA while CDR2 is FQGTGA. The V end loses 5 bases and the J end loses 5 bases, and a stretch of 7 bases separates them. Taken from cysteine to phenylalanine, the CDR3 has 12 residues. Just CDR3 DNA is preserved here, 36 bases in frame from base 1. The library was built by means of RT-PCR. This sample was sequenced with an Illumina HiSeq 2500. TCRdb handled the public reads itself, with Q25 trimming in fastp and clone calling in MiXCR, and kept productive beta chains. Every distinct CDR3 protein forms one entry, paired with its most common genes and DNA. The table for this sample lists roughly 650,000 distinct CDR3 sequences; 13% to 15% of them were counted only once. The biggest ten clones account for 7.5% to 8% of the sample.

Sample: PBMCs from blood, taken 14 days before vaccination. The sequence is built from TRBV7-3 and TRBJ2-1, with the D gene not clear enough to name. The sequence came from a man aged 50 to 59 who received an inactivated influenza vaccine. Donor details come from another sample of the same person, matched by shared clones. Read as DNA, the sequence is TGTGCCAGCAGCCCGGACCACAATGAGCAGTTCTTC. It specifies CASSPDHNEQFF. When the CDR3 is completed using the reference TRBV7-3 and TRBJ2-1 genes on either side, the full variable domain is GAGVSQTPSNKVTEKGKYVELRCDPISGHTALYWYRQSLGQGPEFLIYFQGTGAADDSGLPNDRFFAVRPEGSVSTLKIQRTERGDSAVYLCASSPDHNEQFFGPGTRLTVL.